One and the same sample provided the 26 T cell receptor beta chains below, sequenced in a study of T cell clonotyping in hematopoietic cell transplantation. Here immunoSEQ multiplex PCR was the method, and the copy in TCRdb shows in-frame clones only, minus some. Among under 9,500 clones listed, about four fifths were seen once. The sequencing used peripheral blood mononuclear cells, collected 180 days after allogeneic stem cell transplant. Receptor source: a female patient aged 45-65 years who had an allogeneic stem cell transplant from an unrelated donor, so the T cells may come from the graft donor. Some clones in this sample may be carry-over from other donors' samples.

The chain links TRBV19 to TRBJ1-2; the match to TRBD1 covers 9 bases. This CDR3 spans 14 amino acids. Per the germline V gene, CDR1 is LNHDA and CDR2 is SQIVND (reference sequence). J was trimmed by 8 bases and V by 6 bases; bases with no gene match: 10. This CDR3 is CASSKDRGLGGYTF. The CDR3 DNA is TGTGCCAGTAGCAAGGACAGGGGCCTAGGCGGCTACACCTTC.

V is TRBV10-3 and J is TRBJ2-5; the match to TRBD2 covers 11 bases. The J call may be mistaken, given a closer DNA end match to TRBJ2-7. Germline-derived CDR1 and CDR2 are ENHRY and SYGVKD. This CDR3 is 14 amino acids long. The CDR3 DNA reads as TGTGCCATCTCAACCGGGACTAGCGGTCTCGAGCAGTACTTC. Its protein product is CAISTGTSGLEQYF.

In this sample, this clone turned up a few times. The J gene is TRBJ2-7, the V gene TRBV20-1, with D unresolved. The CDR3 loop spans 11 amino acids. CDR1 is DFQATT, CDR2 SNEGSKA, per germline (reference sequence). V was cut by 0 bases and J by 3 bases, with 3 bases left in between. The CDR3 here is CSAREVYEQYF. CDR3 nucleotide sequence: TGCAGTGCTAGAGAAGTCTACGAGCAGTACTTC.

The sample holds a few counts of this clone. The junction departs from the called germline gene at one end, perhaps through a read error. The chain carries TRBV7-6 and TRBJ1-4; perhaps TRBD1 as D (5 bases). CDR1 SGHVS and CDR2 FNYEAQ come from the germline V gene. This CDR3 region has 14 residues. CDR3 in amino acids: CASSPSPTGEKLSF. The CDR3 nucleotides are TGTGCCAGCAGCCCCTCGCCGACGGGGGAAAAACTGTCTTTT.

The chain uses TRBV11-3 and TRBJ2-5; D is unclear. Between the trimmed V and J ends, which lost 4 bases and 4 bases, there was a span of 16 bases. Per germline, CDR1 SGHNT and CDR2 YENEEA. The CDR3 has 15 residues. DNA for the CDR3: TGTGCCAGCAGCTCCCGACTGGGATTCGGAGAGACCCAGTACTTC. It specifies CASSSRLGFGETQYF.

The chain uses TRBV7-6 and TRBJ1-6; 9 nucleotides line up with TRBD1. CDR1 SGHVS and CDR2 FNYEAQ come from the germline V gene. J gave up 6 bases and V 4 bases, and 10 bases lay outside the gene matches. The CDR3 is 17 residues long. CDR3 nucleotides: TGTGCCAGCAGCTCCTGGGACAGGGTGCCAACTAATTCACCCCTCCACTTT. Translating it yields CASSSWDRVPTNSPLHF.

This rearrangement joins TRBV27 to TRBJ1-2; TRBD1 matches at 9 bases. The CDR3 contains 15 residues. V shed 5 bases, J shed 5 bases, and the junction held 9 bases outside the gene matches. Germline V gene data show CDR1 as MNHEY and CDR2 as SMNVEV (reference sequence). DNA for the CDR3: TGTGCCAGCAGTAACAGACAGGGGGGTTTATATGGCTACACCTTC. Its protein is CASSNRQGGLYGYTF.

The genes are TRBV30 and TRBJ1-2, with a weak D call TRBD1 (5 bases). V lost 4 bases to trimming and J lost 5 bases, with 17 bases between them. This CDR3 comprises 14 residues. CDR1 is GTSNPN and CDR2 is SVGIG in the germline V gene (reference sequence). The CDR3 DNA reads TGTGCCTGGACCAAAGGGGACGGTATATATGGCTACACCTTC. Its translation is CAWTKGDGIYGYTF. Based on the CDR3 plus reference TRBV30 and TRBJ1-2, the full variable domain is SQTIHQWPATLVQPVGSPLSLECTVEGTSNPNLYWYRQAAGRGLQLLFYSVGIGQISSEVPQNLSASRPQDRQFILSSKKLLLSDSGFYLCAWTKGDGIYGYTFGSGTRLTVV.

This clone was seen just once. The V gene is TRBV4-3, the J gene TRBJ2-7, with 7 bases matching TRBD1. The CDR3 contains 15 residues. Germline values: CDR1 LGHNA, CDR2 YSLEER. The V segment lost 0 bases and the J segment 1 base; nucleotides outside the gene matches: 3. CDR3 loop: CASSQDGDRSYEQYF. CDR3 bases: TGCGCCAGCAGCCAAGATGGGGACAGATCCTACGAGCAGTACTTC.

The chain combines TRBV4-3 with TRBJ1-1, with 7 nucleotides matching TRBD1. V gave up 3 bases and J gave up 7 bases; unmatched junction bases: 8. The CDR3 consists of 14 residues. CDR1 is LGHNA and CDR2 is YSLEER in the germline V gene. The CDR3 region is CASSQARTGHEAFF. The CDR3 DNA follows: TGCGCCAGCAGCCAGGCTCGGACAGGTCATGAAGCTTTCTTT.

The V call is TRBV5-1, the J call TRBJ2-5; D might be TRBD1 (6 bases). V dropped 7 bases and J dropped 3 bases, with 22 bases sitting between them. The CDR3 covers 16 residues. From germline, CDR1 is SGHRS and CDR2 YFSETQ. Here the CDR3 DNA reads TGCGCCAGCGGGTACTCGCCAGGGGCAGGAGAAGAGACCCAGTACTTC. The encoded protein is CASGYSPGAGEETQYF. The full variable domain, with the rest looked up from reference TRBV5-1 and TRBJ2-5, is KAGVTQTPRYLIKTRGQQVTLSCSPISGHRSVSWYQQTPGQGLQFLFEYFSETQRNKGNFPGRFSGRQFSNSRSEMNVSTLELGDSALYLCASGYSPGAGEETQYFGPGTRLLVL.

The chain carries TRBV4-3 and TRBJ1-2; the D gene is possibly TRBD1 (5 bases). Germline V gene sequence: CDR1 LGHNA, CDR2 YSLEER. V lost 1 base and J 3 bases, leaving 15 bases between the germline ends. This CDR3 has 16 amino acids. CDR3 sequence reads: CASSQVPQETYYGYTF. Written as DNA, the CDR3 is TGCGCCAGCAGCCAAGTCCCACAGGAGACTTACTATGGCTACACCTTC.

V gene TRBV30 combines with J gene TRBJ1-2; 9 positions agree with TRBD1. This CDR3 spans 12 amino acids. With V trimmed by 7 bases and J by 4 bases, 4 bases remained unmatched. The germline CDR1 and CDR2 sequences are GTSNPN and SVGIG (reference sequence). The CDR3 loop is CASRDRAYGYTF. In DNA form, the CDR3 reads TGTGCCTCCCGGGACAGGGCCTATGGCTACACCTTC.

This chain connects TRBV7-9 to TRBJ2-1; 7 positions agree with TRBD1. There are 13 residues in the CDR3. The V segment lost 5 bases and the J segment 6 bases; nucleotides outside the gene matches: 4. CDR1 SEHNR and CDR2 FQNEAQ come from the germline V gene (reference sequence). The chain's CDR3 is CASSLGDSNEQFF. The CDR3 DNA reads TGTGCCAGCAGCCTCGGGGACAGCAATGAGCAGTTCTTC.

The chain combines TRBV9 with TRBJ1-1; no clear D gene. V was shortened by 4 bases and J by 5 bases, with 6 bases between the two germline ends. Germline loops: CDR1 SGDLS, CDR2 YYNGEE. The CDR3 is made up of 11 amino acids. The CDR3 coding sequence is TGTGCCAGCAGCTTGGGAACTGAAGCTTTCTTT. Translating it yields CASSLGTEAFF.

The chain links TRBV7-3 to TRBJ1-6; 8 bases match TRBD1. J gave up 6 bases and V 3 bases, and 1 base lay outside the gene matches. The CDR3 runs to 14 residues. Germline CDR1 SGHTA, CDR2 FQGTGA. The CDR3 reads CASSLDRVNSPLHF. The CDR3 region has the DNA TGTGCCAGCAGCTTGGACAGGGTTAATTCACCCCTCCACTTT.

This chain connects TRBV30 to TRBJ2-5, with D possibly being TRBD1 (5 bases). Germline V gene data show CDR1 as GTSNPN and CDR2 as SVGIG (reference sequence). The V end was cut by 7 bases, the J end by 2 bases, with 14 bases between. The CDR3 has 13 residues. The CDR3 protein is CASLPAGQETQYF. The CDR3 nucleotides read TGTGCCTCCCTGCCCGCAGGGCAAGAGACCCAGTACTTC.

The chain links TRBV19 to TRBJ1-2; TRBD1 is a possible D gene (5 bases). The V gene's germline CDR1 is LNHDA and CDR2 SQIVND (reference sequence). V was trimmed by 7 bases and J by 7 bases, leaving 19 bases between them. The CDR3 loop spans 14 amino acids. CDR3 sequence: CASIKPGPQFGYTF. CDR3 DNA: TGTGCCAGTATTAAACCGGGACCGCAATTTGGCTACACCTTC.

A single count supports this clone. V is TRBV6-6 and J is TRBJ2-7; perhaps TRBD1 as D (5 bases). Germline loops: CDR1 MNHNY, CDR2 SVGAGI (reference sequence). V was cut by 5 bases and J by 2 bases, with 10 bases left in between. CDR3 length: 13 amino acids. Here the CDR3 reads CASSKGNAYEQYF. DNA of the CDR3: TGTGCCAGCAGTAAGGGGAACGCCTACGAGCAGTACTTC.

The CDR3: CASSRTEGVKGVFF. DNA for the CDR3: TGTGCCAGCAGCAGGACCGAAGGAGTAAAAGGAGTGTTTTTT. This chain connects TRBV28 to TRBJ1-4, with D uncertain. Germline-derived CDR1 and CDR2 are MDHEN and SYDVKM. Trimming removed 6 bases from V and 15 bases from J, with 23 bases in between. The CDR3 has 14 amino acids.

The V gene is TRBV6-1, the J gene TRBJ2-5, with 9 bases lining up with TRBD2. The closer fit of TRBJ2-7 to the DNA end suggests the J call may be wrong. The CDR3 runs 16 residues. In germline, CDR1 is MNHNS, CDR2 SASEGT. The CDR3 coding sequence is TGTGCCAGCAGTGAAGCTTTAGCGACTAGCGGCTACGAGCAGTACTTC. It codes for CASSEALATSGYEQYF.

The V and J genes are TRBV29-1 and TRBJ1-1; 7 bases align to TRBD1. The germline V gene has CDR1 SQVTM and CDR2 ANQGSEA. Losses at the gene ends were 4 bases for V and 5 bases for J; bases not matched to a gene: 4. CDR3 length: 12 amino acids. The CDR3: CSVGQGGTEAFF. The CDR3 DNA reads as TGCAGCGTTGGTCAGGGGGGGACTGAAGCTTTCTTT.

V gene TRBV6-4 combines with J gene TRBJ1-6; no firm D call. Trimming left V 3 bases short and J 8 bases short, with 8 bases between. The CDR3 spans 13 residues. Germline CDR1 reads MRHNA; CDR2 reads SNTAGT. In nucleotides, the CDR3 is TGTGCCAGCAGTGAAGCTTGGGATTCACCCCTCCACTTT. It codes for CASSEAWDSPLHF.

V and J are TRBV29-1 and TRBJ2-3; TRBD2 matches 8 bases. Germline CDR1 reads SQVTM; CDR2 reads ANQGSEA. This CDR3 spans 14 amino acids. Unmatched junction bases numbered 2, after V lost 3 bases and J lost 0 bases. CDR3 sequence reads: CSVDRGGSTDTQYF. Here the CDR3 DNA reads TGCAGCGTTGATCGGGGGGGTAGCACAGATACGCAGTATTTT.

The DNA of the CDR3 is TGCGCCAGCAGCCCGGGGACAGATGGCTACACCTTC. It specifies CASSPGTDGYTF. This chain links TRBV5-1 with TRBJ1-2, with TRBD1 identical over 7 bases. CDR1 SGHRS and CDR2 YFSETQ come from the germline V gene. The CDR3 has 12 amino acids. Trimming removed 4 bases from V and 6 bases from J; junction bases left unmatched: 3. Looking up the rest from reference TRBV5-1 and TRBJ1-2 gives the full variable domain: KAGVTQTPRYLIKTRGQQVTLSCSPISGHRSVSWYQQTPGQGLQFLFEYFSETQRNKGNFPGRFSGRQFSNSRSEMNVSTLELGDSALYLCASSPGTDGYTFGSGTRLTVV.

The chain couples TRBV5-8 to TRBJ2-5, with TRBD1 matching over 9 bases. From germline, CDR1 is SGHTS and CDR2 YDEGEE. The V and J ends lost 7 bases and 5 bases, in that order; junction bases with no gene match: 9. This CDR3 is built from 14 residues. The CDR3 bases are TGTGCCAGCCGACGAGGGACAGGGACGGAGACCCAGTACTTC. This sequence encodes CASRRGTGTETQYF.